This entry lists 17 T cell receptor beta chains sequenced from one sample in a study of preoperative IRX-2 immunotherapy in early breast cancer. This table comes from immunoSEQ multiplex PCR, and its TCRdb copy is limited to in-frame clones, with some not included. Here the sample spans under 3,000 clones, under 80% being singletons. Treatment denoted: preoperative locoregional IRX-2 cytokine immunotherapy. Sample: tumor tissue, taken before IRX-2 immunotherapy. The origin of the receptors is a human donor with breast cancer.

This chain connects TRBV1 to TRBJ2-6; TRBD1, as called in the table, went unchecked against the DNA. TRBV1 is labeled a pseudogene. The CDR3 sequence is 17 residues long. CDR3 loop: CASSLKPTGAGANVLTF. Here the CDR3 DNA reads TGCGCCAGCAGCCTCAAGCCCACAGGGGCTGGGGCCAACGTCCTGACTTTC.

The chain has TRBV6-8 and TRBJ2-1; 7 nucleotides match TRBD1. Germline V gene data show CDR1 as MNHGY and CDR2 as SAAAGT. CDR3 length: 16 residues. Germline trimming cut 5 bases from V and 4 bases from J; bases unmatched to any gene: 11. CDR3 DNA: TGTGCCAGCAGTGTGGGTAGGGGGCAGGTTTACAATGAGCAGTTCTTC. Protein: CASSVGRGQVYNEQFF.

The chain uses TRBV23-1 and TRBJ2-3; D unresolved. TRBV23-1 is placed among ORFs of uncertain function. The CDR3 length is 15 residues. V lost 6 bases and J 0 bases, leaving 13 bases between the germline ends. The CDR3 region has the DNA TGCGCCAGCAGCTTAGAAACCTTTAGCACAGATACGCAGTATTTT. Translating it yields CASSLETFSTDTQYF.

This sequence joins TRBV28 and TRBJ2-2, with D unresolved. Germline CDR1 and CDR2: MDHEN and SYDVKM. The CDR3 runs 12 residues. V was cut by 7 bases and J by 5 bases, with 8 bases left in between. CDR3 nucleotide sequence: TGTGCCAGCAACCCTTGGACCGGGGAGCTGTTTTTT. Translating gives CASNPWTGELFF.

The CDR3 bases are TGTGCCACCAGCTTCCGACTAGCGGGGAGGCAAGAGACCCAGTACTTC. This codes for CATSFRLAGRQETQYF. V and J are TRBV15 and TRBJ2-5, with TRBD2 matching 11 bases. The CDR3 consists of 16 residues. Germline trimming cut 5 bases from V and 2 bases from J; bases unmatched to any gene: 7. Germline V gives CDR1 LNHNV, CDR2 YYDKDF (reference sequence).

The V call is TRBV6-8, the J call TRBJ2-1; 7 bases match TRBD1. Germline CDR1 and CDR2: MNHGY and SAAAGT. The CDR3 runs to 15 residues. V was clipped by 4 bases and J by 0 bases; unmatched bases: 3. DNA of the CDR3: TGTGCCAGCAGTTTACAGGGGAGCTCCTACAATGAGCAGTTCTTC. It encodes CASSLQGSSYNEQFF.

CDR3 coding DNA: TGCGCCAGCAGCTTCTCCGGGACAGGGGGAGAAAAACTGTTTTTT. Translated, it gives CASSFSGTGGEKLFF. J is TRBJ1-4 and V is TRBV5-1; 11 bases fit TRBD1. The V gene end was trimmed by 2 bases and the J gene end by 8 bases; junction bases not matched to a gene: 5. The CDR3 is made up of 15 amino acids. CDR1 and CDR2 from the germline V gene are SGHRS and YFSETQ. Variable domain in full (rest from reference TRBV5-1 and TRBJ1-4): KAGVTQTPRYLIKTRGQQVTLSCSPISGHRSVSWYQQTPGQGLQFLFEYFSETQRNKGNFPGRFSGRQFSNSRSEMNVSTLELGDSALYLCASSFSGTGGEKLFFGSGTQLSVL.

In DNA form, the CDR3 reads TGTGCCAGCAGCTTAGGACTGGGACAGGGACTTGGAAACACCATATATTTT. As protein: CASSLGLGQGLGNTIYF. The gene calls are TRBV7-1 and TRBJ1-3, with 9 bases matching TRBD1. TRBV7-1 qualifies as an ORF whose function is uncertain. The CDR3 is 17 residues long. The J segment lost 3 bases and the V segment lost 4 bases, leaving 10 bases of the junction unmatched.

The gene calls are TRBV19 and TRBJ2-7; TRBD1 aligns across 8 bases. The CDR3 loop spans 15 amino acids. Germline V CDR1 and CDR2: LNHDA, SQIVND (reference sequence). Trimming took 1 base from V and 2 from J; bases not matched to a gene: 4. CDR3 sequence: CASSIALTGAYEQYF. The CDR3 nucleotides read TGTGCCAGTAGTATAGCCCTGACAGGGGCCTACGAGCAGTACTTC.

The rearrangement joins TRBV6-8 to TRBJ1-2; D is perhaps TRBD1 (5 bases). The ends were cut back, 6 bases at V and 8 bases at J, with 16 bases in the middle. CDR1 and CDR2 from the germline V gene are MNHGY and SAAAGT. The CDR3 loop spans 13 amino acids. The CDR3 loop is CASSPQGEGGYTF. DNA of the CDR3: TGTGCCAGCAGCCCCCAGGGAGAGGGCGGCTACACCTTC.

This chain uses TRBV18 with TRBJ1-5; D may be TRBD1 (5 bases). From germline, CDR1 is KGHSH and CDR2 LQKENI. The CDR3 has 16 residues. Trimming stripped 2 bases from V and 4 bases from J, with 15 bases between. The CDR3 region has the DNA TGTGCCAGCTCACCATTACCAGGGATAGGTAATCAGCCCCAGCATTTT. Its protein is CASSPLPGIGNQPQHF.

This clone was counted a few times. The rearrangement uses TRBV7-1 and TRBJ1-6; D remains ambiguous. TRBV7-1 is labeled an ORF, and its function is uncertain. Trimming stripped 4 bases from V and 10 bases from J, with 11 bases between. This CDR3 has 13 residues. CDR3 nucleotide sequence: TGTGCCAGCAGCTTAGTACTACTGTCACCCCTCCACTTT. Translating it yields CASSLVLLSPLHF.

This clone is large in the sample. The V gene is TRBV19, the J gene TRBJ2-2, with D perhaps TRBD2 (5 bases). Germline CDR1 LNHDA, CDR2 SQIVND (reference sequence). The ends were cut back, 5 bases at V and 5 bases at J, with 9 bases in the middle. CDR3 length: 13 residues. The CDR3 reads CASSVRDTGELFF. The CDR3 DNA follows: TGTGCCAGTAGTGTTCGGGATACCGGGGAGCTGTTTTTT.

This clone occurred a few times. The rearrangement links TRBV6-8 to TRBJ1-5; no firm D call. CDR1 is MNHGY, CDR2 SAAAGT, per germline. The V gene lost 2 bases and the J gene lost 4 bases, with 9 bases spanning the gap. This CDR3 contains 14 residues. This chain's CDR3 is CASSYKMGNQPQHF. CDR3 bases: TGTGCCAGCAGTTACAAAATGGGGAATCAGCCCCAGCATTTT.

The chain combines TRBV6-8 with TRBJ2-7, with D possibly matching TRBD1 (6 bases). This CDR3 is built from 16 residues. The germline V gene has CDR1 MNHGY and CDR2 SAAAGT. Trimming pared 4 bases from V and 3 bases from J, leaving 19 bases between. CDR3 sequence: CASSFLQGAGVYEQYF. CDR3 coding DNA: TGTGCCAGCAGTTTCCTACAGGGCGCTGGGGTCTACGAGCAGTACTTC.

The rearrangement joins TRBV19 to TRBJ2-1; D is undetermined. Germline V gives CDR1 LNHDA, CDR2 SQIVND (reference sequence). The CDR3 extends over 13 amino acids. Trimming took 3 bases from V and 9 from J, leaving 12 bases between them. The CDR3 is CASSMVSSVEQFF. CDR3 DNA sequence: TGTGCCAGTAGTATGGTCAGTTCGGTTGAGCAGTTCTTC.

This rearrangement joins TRBV29-1 to TRBJ2-3; D gene unclear. Germline values: CDR1 SQVTM, CDR2 ANQGSEA. The V end lost 4 bases, the J end lost 4 bases, and 9 bases lay between the germline ends. CDR3 length: 12 amino acids. The CDR3 reads CSVGVAADTQYF. The CDR3 coding sequence is TGCAGCGTTGGGGTAGCTGCAGATACGCAGTATTTT.